This T cell receptor (beta chain) is from a study of T cell repertoires in cytomegalovirus infection. General observations from the study: What dominated the ex vivo response were HLA-C-restricted CMV-specific TCR beta clonotypes.

In TCRdb, the reads were re-called with MiXCR into one record per CDR3 protein. The table has about 320,000 distinct CDR3 sequences, 9.5% seen once. Note on this clonotype: The antigen remains undetermined.

CDR3 length equals 15 residues. The germline V and J ends were trimmed by 5 bases and 5 bases, with 18 bases remaining between them. Germline loops: CDR1 SGHVS, CDR2 FQNEAQ. This clonotype was sampled from a human donor in good health (CMV status not recorded). Some clones in this sample may be carry-over from other donors' samples. The chain carries TRBV7-8 and TRBJ1-2, with unresolved D. Sequenced: PBMCs. The CDR3 nucleotides are TGTGCCAGCAGCCGTACGGCCGCTTCTCAGTATGGCTACACCTTC. Residues: CASSRTAASQYGYTF.